This TCR beta chain was captured by sequencing in a study of cytotoxic CD8 clonotypes in ibrutinib-treated CLL. Across the study: Within the patient group, 11 were relapsed/refractory and roughly 14 treatment-naive, and some 17 were IGHV unmutated.

This clone has ten or more counts. No antigen is known for it. Study-wide points: Clonality showed a rise at ibrutinib response that reversed toward baseline at progression.

Here immunoSEQ multiplex PCR was the method, and the copy in TCRdb shows in-frame clones only, minus some. The table includes tens of thousands of clones, approximately 57% detected once. The CDR3 covers 19 residues. V was trimmed by 7 bases and J by 7 bases, leaving 30 bases between them. Germline CDR1 and CDR2: SGHRS and YFSETQ. Specimen: PBMCs, collected after 12 months of ibrutinib treatment. This clonotype was sampled from a human donor with chronic lymphocytic leukemia. The chain has TRBV5-1 and TRBJ1-6; weak D call: TRBD1 (6 bases). CDR3 sequence reads: CASRDPSGTRPLWNSPLHF. The CDR3 coding sequence is TGCGCCAGCCGAGACCCATCCGGGACACGTCCCCTTTGGAATTCACCCCTCCACTTT.